This T cell receptor beta chain was captured by sequencing in a study of T-cell reconstitution after alpha-beta-depleted transplantation in children (dated by TCRdb to the mid-2010s). Broadly, across the study: T-cell immune reconstitution after TCRalphabeta/CD19-depleted allogeneic hematopoietic cell transplantation in children was quantitatively tracked in the study by means of TCR repertoire profiling.

From the germline V gene (reference sequence), CDR1 is SEHNR and CDR2 is FQNEAQ. The germline ends are 18 bases apart after V is trimmed by 5 bases and J by 5 bases. The CDR3 covers 15 residues, taking in both the cysteine and the phenylalanine. Of the read, only the CDR3 DNA is kept; its 45 bases are in frame from base 1. This clonotype was seen a handful of times. Its antigen remains undetermined. Base qualities are not recorded, but no much larger clone differs from it by a single base. Receptor libraries were prepared by PCR. The sequencing machine was an Illumina HiSeq 2500. Molecular barcoding was employed in the preparation of TCR libraries, with unique molecular identifiers being used to normalize TCRbeta repertoire quantification. The public reads were quality trimmed at Q25 with fastp and then assembled into clones with MiXCR by TCRdb, keeping productive beta chains. All rows with the same CDR3 protein become a single entry with the most common DNA and genes. A total of roughly 590,000 distinct CDR3 sequences appear in this sample, over 15% of them only once. The ten largest clonotypes hold 1.1% of the sample.

Sequenced material: PBMCs from the stem cell graft donor, taken from the stem cell graft. This sequence was found in a human donor who donated a stem cell graft to a child with acute myeloid leukemia. This sequence uses TRBV7-9 and TRBJ1-1; the D gene remains uncertain. The DNA sequence is TGTGCCAGCAGCGACACGCGGGGAGTGTTTACTGAAGCTTTCTTT. This codes for CASSDTRGVFTEAFF.